These 9 T cell receptor beta chains were sequenced from one sample in a study of blood T cell repertoires in COVID-19. The table came from immunoSEQ multiplex PCR; TCRdb's copy has only in-frame clones and leaves some out. This sample yields around 260,000 clones, of which 80% to 90% are seen a single time; 2.5% to 3% belongs to the top ten. The sample comprised peripheral blood. All receptors come from a woman aged 25 to 39 with active or convalescent COVID-19.

This clone came up once. The sample holds other DNA sequences that translate to the same CDR3. V gene TRBV29-1 combines with J gene TRBJ2-1, with D possibly TRBD1 on 6 matching bases. CDR1 is SQVTM, CDR2 ANQGSEA, per germline. V gave up 3 bases and J gave up 1 base, with 7 bases separating them. This CDR3 has 13 residues. CDR3 protein: CSVEDSSYNEQFF. As DNA, the CDR3 is TGCAGCGTTGAGGACAGTTCCTACAATGAGCAGTTCTTC.

V is TRBV30 and J is TRBJ2-6; TRBD1 aligns across 8 bases. Trimming removed 1 base from V and 2 bases from J; junction bases left unmatched: 7. This CDR3 has 17 residues. Germline CDR1 and CDR2: GTSNPN and SVGIG (reference sequence). This chain's CDR3 is CAWSARGLVTGANVLTF. CDR3 bases: TGTGCCTGGAGTGCCAGGGGGCTAGTAACTGGGGCCAACGTCCTGACTTTC.

The V gene is TRBV2, the J gene TRBJ1-2; the D gene is possibly TRBD1 (5 bases). Trimming cost V 4 bases and J 0 bases, with 9 bases left between them. CDR3 length equals 14 residues. Germline CDR1 and CDR2: SNHLY and FYNNEI. The CDR3 loop reads CASSGQTPNYGYTF. CDR3 bases: TGTGCCAGCAGTGGACAGACACCTAACTATGGCTACACCTTC.

Only a few counts were recorded for this clone. The chain recombines TRBV24-1 with TRBJ1-5; a possible D gene is TRBD1 (5 bases). CDR1 KGHDR and CDR2 SFDVKD come from the germline V gene. The CDR3 is 14 residues long. V was trimmed by 4 bases and J by 3 bases, leaving 9 bases between them. In DNA, the CDR3 is TGTGCCACCAGTGAGGCAGGGTACAATCAGCCCCAGCATTTT. Residues: CATSEAGYNQPQHF.

V and J are TRBV29-1 and TRBJ1-4; TRBD1 agrees at 10 bases. With V trimmed by 1 base and J by 8 bases, 4 bases remained unmatched. The CDR3 has 14 amino acids. Germline loops: CDR1 SQVTM, CDR2 ANQGSEA. In nucleotides, the CDR3 is TGCAGCGTTGAAGTAGGGACAGGGGTCGAAAAACTGTTTTTT. Protein product: CSVEVGTGVEKLFF.

The chain links TRBV10-3 to TRBJ1-5, with a possible D match to TRBD1 (6 bases). This CDR3 is 16 amino acids long. V was trimmed by 3 bases and J by 0 bases, leaving 12 bases between them. Germline CDR1 is ENHRY and CDR2 is SYGVKD. This CDR3 reads CAISENRAYSNQPQHF. CDR3 DNA: TGTGCCATCAGTGAAAACAGGGCCTATAGCAATCAGCCCCAGCATTTT.

The V call is TRBV19, the J call TRBJ1-4, with D possibly being TRBD1 (6 bases). The CDR3 contains 13 residues. Deletions cut 8 bases from V and 4 bases from J, with 11 bases between. CDR1 is LNHDA and CDR2 is SQIVND in the germline V gene (reference sequence). Here the CDR3 reads CASSDRHNEKLFF. CDR3 bases: TGTGCCAGTTCTGACAGGCATAATGAAAAACTGTTTTTT.

The chain employs TRBV7-2 and TRBJ1-2; no firm D call. CDR3 length: 17 residues. CDR1 and CDR2 (germline): SGHTA, FQGNSA. The ends were cut back, 1 base at V and 5 bases at J, with 20 bases in the middle. The CDR3 sequence is CASSLVPHPGGGYGYTF. In nucleotides, the CDR3 is TGTGCCAGCAGCTTAGTACCCCACCCGGGCGGAGGGTATGGCTACACCTTC.

The chain combines TRBV18 with TRBJ2-7, with TRBD1 matching over 8 bases. The CDR3 runs to 14 residues. V was pared by 4 bases and J by 2 bases, with 4 bases of the junction left unmatched. Per germline, CDR1 KGHSH and CDR2 LQKENI. This chain's CDR3 is CASSRTGLTYEQYF. The CDR3 nucleotides read TGTGCCAGCTCACGGACAGGGCTTACCTACGAGCAGTACTTC.